The rows below give T cell receptor beta chains drawn from one sample of a study of technical replicates of blood from a few donors. Clones were read by immunoSEQ multiplex PCR, and TCRdb kept only the in-frame ones, dropping some. The sample yields 55,000 to 80,000 clones, approximately 96% seen once. The sample taken for sequencing was T cells isolated from PBMCs. Receptors originate from a human donor in good health. The CDR3 runs from the conserved cysteine through the conserved F or W. A D gene is named only where the DNA matches it firmly. Not every row has a clone size; where given, it reads once, few, many or a size class.

D gene | J gene | V gene | clone size | CDR3 DNA | CDR3 protein
TRBD2 | TRBJ2-7 | TRBV2 | NA | TGTGCCAGTTTAGCGGGAGGCTCCTACGAGCAGTACTTC | CASLAGGSYEQYF
TRBD2 | TRBJ2-2 | TRBV2 | NA | TGTGCCACTTCGACTAGCGGGAGTGGCGGGGAGCTGTTTTTT | CATSTSGSGGELFF
NA | TRBJ2-7 | TRBV27 | NA | TGTGCCAGCAGTTTACAAGAGTTCTACGAGCAGTACTTC | CASSLQEFYEQYF
TRBD2 | TRBJ2-1 | TRBV7-2 | NA | TGTGCCAGCAGCTTAGGGGGGACTAGCGGGAGTCATTTCGGTGAGCAGTTCTTC | CASSLGGTSGSHFGEQFF
TRBD2 | TRBJ2-7 | TRBV6-5 | NA | TGTGCCAGCAGCCCCCTAGCGGGAGCTGGCGAGCAGTACTTC | CASSPLAGAGEQYF
NA | TRBJ2-7 | TRBV7-7 | NA | TGTGCCAGCAGTTCGACAAGGAGGGTGCAGTACTTC | CASSSTRRVQYF
TRBD1 | TRBJ1-2 | TRBV4-1 | NA | TGCGCCAGCAGCCCGAGGACAGGGGGCATCTATGGCTACACCTTC | CASSPRTGGIYGYTF
TRBD2 | TRBJ2-5 | TRBV2 | NA | TGTGCCAGCAGTCCACCGTCGGGACTAGCGGGACAAGAGACCCAGTACTTC | CASSPPSGLAGQETQYF
NA | TRBJ2-3 | TRBV11-2 | NA | TGTGCCAGCAGCTTAAGGAGGGGATTCTCAGGCACAGATACGCAGTATTTT | CASSLRRGFSGTDTQYF
NA | TRBJ1-1 | TRBV14 | NA | TGTGCCAGCAGCCAGGGGAGCACTGAAGCTTTCTTT | CASSQGSTEAFF
NA | TRBJ1-1 | TRBV30 | NA | TGTGCCTGGATCGAGGATTTAGGAGGCGGCACTGAAGCTTTCTTT | CAWIEDLGGGTEAFF
NA | TRBJ1-1 | TRBV9 | NA | TGTGCCAGCATCGGAGACGACCCTGAAGCTTTCTTT | CASIGDDPEAFF
TRBD1 | TRBJ1-5 | TRBV12-5 | NA | TGTGCTAGTGGTTTGTTAGGGGGCGGTCAGCCCCAGCATTTT | CASGLLGGGQPQHF
TRBD1 | TRBJ2-7 | TRBV7-8 | NA | TGTGCCAGCAGCTTCCCTGCCCGACAGGGGGTTTACGAGCAGTACTTC | CASSFPARQGVYEQYF
NA | TRBJ1-1 | TRBV9 | NA | TGTGCCAGCAGCGAGGCCTCAGGGATGCCCACCTTGAACACTGAAGCTTTCTTT | CASSEASGMPTLNTEAFF
NA | TRBJ2-3 | TRBV11-3 | NA | TGTGCCAGCAGCTTAGAGGGCGGGACCACAGATACGCAGTATTTT | CASSLEGGTTDTQYF
NA | TRBJ2-7 | TRBV5-6 | NA | TGTGCCAGCAGCCTGGGGGGCCTTTACGAGCAGTACTTC | CASSLGGLYEQYF
TRBD2 | TRBJ2-3 | TRBV4-1 | NA | TGCGCCAGCAGCCAAGTGTACGTCGAGCGGGGGTTCACAGATACGCAGTATTTT | CASSQVYVERGFTDTQYF
NA | TRBJ1-4 | TRBV27 | NA | TGTGCCAGCAGTTTAGTAGGCAGCGCCGAAAAACTGTTTTTT | CASSLVGSAEKLFF
TRBD2 | TRBJ2-5 | TRBV12-5 | NA | TGTGCTAGTGGTTTGGGGGAGGGATTTCAAGAGACCCAGTACTTC | CASGLGEGFQETQYF
NA | TRBJ2-4 | TRBV6-5 | NA | TGTGCCAGCAGTACAGGGTTTGGCAAAAACATTCAGTACTTC | CASSTGFGKNIQYF
NA | TRBJ2-7 | TRBV5-6 | once | TGTGCCAGCAGCTTGGCCACTCACTACGAGCAGTACTTC | CASSLATHYEQYF
NA | TRBJ1-4 | TRBV2 | NA | TGTGCCAGCAGATTTGACCCGGGTGAAAAACTGTTTTTT | CASRFDPGEKLFF
NA | TRBJ1-2 | TRBV30 | NA | TGTGCCTGGCTGAATTCCGGCTATGGCTACACCTTC | CAWLNSGYGYTF
NA | TRBJ1-4 | TRBV5-1 | NA | TGCGCCAGCAGAACGGGACGGGGGGATGAAAAACTGTTTTTT | CASRTGRGDEKLFF
NA | TRBJ2-7 | TRBV10-1 | NA | TGCGCCAGCAGCAACCATCTCGGTGACGAGCAGTACTTC | CASSNHLGDEQYF
TRBD1 | TRBJ1-5 | TRBV28 | NA | TGTGCCAGCAGTCCGGACAGGGGGCAAGCTGTTACCCAGCATTTT | CASSPDRGQAVTQHF
TRBD1 | TRBJ1-6 | TRBV5-6 | NA | TGTGCCAGCAGCCCACAAGGACAGGGAGATTCACCCCTCCACTTT | CASSPQGQGDSPLHF
TRBD2 | TRBJ2-3 | TRBV11-2 | NA | TGTGCCAGCAGCTCACTAGCGGGACCGCAGTATTTT | CASSSLAGPQYF
TRBD1 | TRBJ2-1 | TRBV6-5 | NA | TGTGCCAGCAGGCACAGGGGCCATGAGCAGTTCTTC | CASRHRGHEQFF
NA | TRBJ2-1 | TRBV6-1 | NA | TGTGCCAGCAGTGAAGTTGCTAGCCCCTACTACAATGAGCAGTTCTTC | CASSEVASPYYNEQFF
NA | TRBJ2-7 | TRBV10-2 | once | TGCGCCAGCAGTGGACAGACTAGATTAGGAGCGGCGAACGACGAGCAGTACTTC | CASSGQTRLGAANDEQYF
TRBD2 | TRBJ2-7 | TRBV19 | NA | TGTGCCAGTTCCCAAGCGGGAGGTGGGTTGGAGCAGTACTTC | CASSQAGGGLEQYF
TRBD1 | TRBJ1-2 | TRBV6-1 | NA | TGTGCCAGCAGGGAGGGACAGGAAACCTATGGCTACACCTTC | CASREGQETYGYTF
NA | TRBJ1-5 | TRBV2 | NA | TGTGCCAGCGTGGTACGGGAAAATCAGCCCCAGCATTTT | CASVVRENQPQHF
TRBD2 | TRBJ2-7 | TRBV5-1 | NA | TGCGCCAGCAGCTTGACCCTAGCGGGGAGCTCCTACGAGCAGTACTTC | CASSLTLAGSSYEQYF
NA | TRBJ1-3 | TRBV28 | NA | TGTGCCAGCAGTCCCGGGACATCTCCTGGAAACACCATATATTTT | CASSPGTSPGNTIYF
NA | TRBJ1-4 | TRBV4-1 | NA | TGCGCCAGCAGCCAAGATGTACTAGACGCAACTAATGAAAAACTGTTTTTT | CASSQDVLDATNEKLFF
NA | TRBJ1-4 | TRBV6-5 | NA | TGTGCCAGCAGTTACGCAGGAGAAAAACTGTTTTTT | CASSYAGEKLFF
NA | TRBJ2-2 | TRBV4-1 | NA | TGCGCCAGCAGCCACGTTTCGGGCACCGGGGAGCTGTTTTTT | CASSHVSGTGELFF
TRBD2 | TRBJ2-3 | TRBV7-3 | NA | TGTGCCAGCAGCTTGGGGACTAACACAGATACGCAGTATTTT | CASSLGTNTDTQYF
NA | TRBJ2-1 | TRBV6-5 | NA | TGTGCCAGCAAAAGGGACACTTCCTACAATGAGCAGTTCTTC | CASKRDTSYNEQFF
NA | TRBJ2-7 | TRBV7-2 | NA | TGTGCCAGCAGCTTAGGTAGCGGCGAGCAGTACTTC | CASSLGSGEQYF
NA | TRBJ1-3 | TRBV2 | NA | TGTGCCAGCAGTGAACAGGCTATCTCTGGAAACACCATATATTTT | CASSEQAISGNTIYF
NA | TRBJ2-7 | TRBV13 | NA | TGTGCCAGCAGCTTACAGGGATCCTACGAGCAGTACTTC | CASSLQGSYEQYF
NA | TRBJ1-2 | TRBV6-5 | once | TGTGCCAGCAGTTACTCACAGCCGAATCCTTATGGCTACACCTTC | CASSYSQPNPYGYTF
NA | TRBJ2-3 | TRBV7-9 | NA | TGTGCCAGCAGCTTAGATCGCGGGCTCGCTGCAGATACGCAGTATTTT | CASSLDRGLAADTQYF
TRBD1 | TRBJ2-7 | TRBV7-9 | NA | TGTGCCAGCAGCACAGACAGGGCACCCTCTTACGAGCAGTACTTC | CASSTDRAPSYEQYF
TRBD2 | TRBJ2-1 | TRBV28 | NA | TGTGCCAGCAGGGGGGCGGGAGGGCCCGGCAATGAGCAGTTCTTC | CASRGAGGPGNEQFF
NA | TRBJ1-6 | TRBV6-1 | NA | TGTGCCAGCAATCAGGTTGTAAATGGGTATTCACCCCTCCACTTT | CASNQVVNGYSPLHF
TRBD2 | TRBJ2-1 | TRBV2 | NA | TGTGCCAGCAAGCGGGAAGCCTACAATGAGCAGTTCTTC | CASKREAYNEQFF
NA | TRBJ1-6 | TRBV5-1 | NA | TGCGCCAGCAGCCCCCCCCTCGGTTCACCCCTCCACTTT | CASSPPLGSPLHF
TRBD1 | TRBJ2-7 | TRBV7-9 | NA | TGTGCCAGCAGCTTATCCCTAGCAGGGGGCTACGAGCAGTACTTC | CASSLSLAGGYEQYF
NA | TRBJ2-7 | TRBV7-9 | NA | TGTGCCAGCAGCTTAGTACAGGGTCTTGGGTCCTACGAGCAGTACTTC | CASSLVQGLGSYEQYF
NA | TRBJ2-1 | TRBV5-1 | NA | TGCGCCAGCAGCACCAGTAGCGTCAGCTCCTACAATGAGCAGTTCTTC | CASSTSSVSSYNEQFF
NA | TRBJ2-7 | TRBV5-1 | NA | TGCGCCAGCAGCCCCCTTGGGGCGTTGAACACCTACGAGCAGTACTTC | CASSPLGALNTYEQYF